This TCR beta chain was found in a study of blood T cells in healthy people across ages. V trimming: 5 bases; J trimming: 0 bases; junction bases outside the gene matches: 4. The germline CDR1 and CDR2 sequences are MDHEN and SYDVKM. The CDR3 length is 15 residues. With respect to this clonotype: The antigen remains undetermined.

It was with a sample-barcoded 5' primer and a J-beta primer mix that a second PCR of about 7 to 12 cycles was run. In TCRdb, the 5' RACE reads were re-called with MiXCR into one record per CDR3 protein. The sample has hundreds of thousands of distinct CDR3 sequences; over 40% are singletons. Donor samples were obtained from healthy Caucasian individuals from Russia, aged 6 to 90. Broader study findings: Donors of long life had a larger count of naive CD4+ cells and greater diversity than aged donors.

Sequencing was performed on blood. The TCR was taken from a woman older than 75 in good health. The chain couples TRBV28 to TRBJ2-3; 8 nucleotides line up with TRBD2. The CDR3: CASSPGLDSTDTQYF. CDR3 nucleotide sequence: TGTGCCAGCAGTCCGGGACTAGACAGCACAGATACGCAGTATTTT.